These 7 T cell receptor beta chains came from one sample sequenced in a study of Ad26.COV2.S vaccination and SARS-CoV-2 variants. Only in-frame clones appear in the TCRdb table, and some are missing; sequencing was by immunoSEQ multiplex PCR. The sample has about 320,000 clones; around 84% are singletons. Treatment described: around 19 received Ad26.COV2.S at low or high dose, single or two shots; about five received placebo; per-sample allocation not given. The investigators took samples on day 63 after the first vaccine or placebo injection. The material sequenced was peripheral blood, taken in a trial of Ad26.COV2.S vaccine versus placebo. These receptors came from a person between 18 and 60 years old who received the Ad26.COV2.S COVID-19 vaccine or a placebo.

This chain uses TRBV7-7 with TRBJ2-5; 8 nucleotides agree with TRBD2. The V and J ends lost 3 bases and 2 bases, in that order; junction bases with no gene match: 5. The germline V gene encodes CDR1 SSHAT and CDR2 FNYEAQ (reference sequence). The CDR3 is made up of 15 amino acids. Written as DNA, the CDR3 is TGTGCCAGCAGCTTGGCGGGGGGTAAGCAAGAGACCCAGTACTTC. Encoded protein: CASSLAGGKQETQYF.

This chain links TRBV18 with TRBJ2-7; 8 nucleotides agree with TRBD1. Germline assignment: CDR1 KGHSH and CDR2 LQKENI. The ends lost 3 bases at V and 1 base at J; junction bases unmatched: 2. CDR3 length: 14 amino acids. For the CDR3, the DNA is TGTGCCAGCTCACCGGGACAGGCTTCCTACGAGCAGTACTTC. Amino acid sequence: CASSPGQASYEQYF.

This chain connects TRBV6-5 to TRBJ1-2; maybe TRBD1 (5 bases). Trimming stripped 6 bases from V and 2 bases from J, with 10 bases between. Germline V gives CDR1 MNHEY, CDR2 SVGAGI. The CDR3 spans 13 residues. The CDR3 bases are TGTGCCAGCAGGGAGACAGAGAACTATGGCTACACCTTC. Translated, it gives CASRETENYGYTF.

The rearrangement joins TRBV3-1 (or the pseudogene TRBV3-2) to TRBJ2-5, with TRBD2 identical over 8 bases. Germline CDR1 and CDR2: LGHDT and YNNKEL (reference sequence). The CDR3 has 13 residues. V dropped 4 bases and J dropped 3; count of bases not matched to a gene: 1. CDR3 in DNA: TGTGCCAGCAGCCTACTAGCGGAAGAGACCCAGTACTTC. Amino acids: CASSLLAEETQYF.

This clone was detected once. The genes are TRBV30 and TRBJ1-6; D may be TRBD1 (5 bases). V lost 5 bases and J 0 bases, leaving 11 bases between the germline ends. Germline loops: CDR1 GTSNPN, CDR2 SVGIG (reference sequence). This CDR3 spans 15 amino acids. CDR3 DNA: TGTGCCTGGGGGGCCTTGAGCTCCTATAATTCACCCCTCCACTTT. Translation gives CAWGALSSYNSPLHF. Drawing the rest from reference TRBV30 and TRBJ1-6, the complete variable domain is SQTIHQWPATLVQPVGSPLSLECTVEGTSNPNLYWYRQAAGRGLQLLFYSVGIGQISSEVPQNLSASRPQDRQFILSSKKLLLSDSGFYLCAWGALSSYNSPLHFGNGTRLTVT.

The rearrangement uses TRBV6-5 and TRBJ2-7; 13 bases are shared with TRBD2. The trim removed 7 bases at V and 3 bases at J, leaving 6 bases unmatched. There are 15 residues in the CDR3. Germline loops: CDR1 MNHEY, CDR2 SVGAGI. The CDR3 sequence: CASIRTSGGGYEQYF. CDR3 DNA sequence: TGTGCCAGCATTCGGACTAGCGGGGGAGGCTACGAGCAGTACTTC.

The rearrangement joins TRBV5-6 to TRBJ1-2, with no clear D. The CDR3 contains 14 residues. The germline CDR1 and CDR2 sequences are SGHDT and YYEEEE. V gave up 4 bases and J gave up 3 bases, with 13 bases separating them. CDR3 in amino acids: CASSRRRPDYGYTF. As DNA, the CDR3 is TGTGCCAGCAGCCGACGGCGCCCAGACTATGGCTACACCTTC.